This T cell receptor (beta chain) was captured in a study of OX40 agonist ivuxolimab in advanced cancers. Study-wide context: Subjects had a mean age of around 60 years, with a range of 23 to 79; approximately 83% were male.

Study-level findings and limits: Among patients with partial responses at 0.1-3.0 mg/kg, clonal expansion was among the lowest.

Clones were read by immunoSEQ multiplex PCR, and TCRdb kept only the in-frame ones, dropping some. This table holds approximately 74,000 clones, roughly four fifths found once. Details on this clone: Its antigen is currently unknown.

The investigators sampled blood at baseline, at cycle 4 day 1, and at cycle 7 day 1. This CDR3 region has 13 residues. The germline V and J ends were trimmed by 2 bases and 8 bases, with 12 bases remaining between them. CDR1 is MGHDK, CDR2 SYGVNS, per germline. The V call is TRBV25-1, the J call TRBJ1-2, with D possibly being TRBD1 (5 bases). Sequencing used CD4+ or CD8+ T cells sorted from blood, obtained in a trial of the OX40 agonist ivuxolimab. The TCR sequence derives from an adult with an advanced solid tumor such as melanoma, head and neck, liver or kidney cancer. CDR3 protein: CASSEDMGLGYTF. The CDR3 bases are TGTGCCAGCAGTGAAGATATGGGGCTCGGCTACACCTTC.